Below, 28 T cell receptor beta chains from the same sample are listed, as sequenced in a study of blood T cell repertoires in COVID-19. Generated by immunoSEQ multiplex PCR, the TCRdb table keeps only in-frame clones and is missing some. The table includes 120,000 to 150,000 clones, approximately 80% detected once. Sequenced input: peripheral blood. These receptors all stem from a woman aged 80 or older in a cohort sampled during active or convalescent COVID-19.

The genes are TRBV10-3 and TRBJ2-7, with TRBD1 matching 8 bases. Germline V gene sequence: CDR1 ENHRY, CDR2 SYGVKD. The ends lost 0 bases at V and 6 bases at J; junction bases unmatched: 4. The CDR3 sequence is 14 residues long. This chain's CDR3 is CAISESGTGGEQYV. The CDR3 coding sequence is TGTGCCATCAGTGAGTCCGGTACAGGGGGCGAGCAGTACGTC.

The V and J genes are TRBV30 and TRBJ1-6, with 8 bases matching TRBD1. The germline gives CDR1 GTSNPN, CDR2 SVGIG (reference sequence). CDR3 size: 14 residues. Unmatched junction bases numbered 8, after V lost 3 bases and J lost 10 bases. The CDR3 nucleotides are TGTGCCTGGAGCGATACAGGGGGATGGTCACCCCTCCACTTT. Its translation is CAWSDTGGWSPLHF.

The rearrangement joins TRBV2 to TRBJ1-4; TRBD1 is a possible D gene (6 bases). Trimming left V 8 bases short and J 4 bases short, with 17 bases between. CDR3 length: 15 residues. Germline V gene data show CDR1 as SNHLY and CDR2 as FYNNEI. The CDR3 coding sequence is TGTGCCAGCCAACCGACCAGGGGCCGTAATGAAAAACTGTTTTTT. It yields the protein CASQPTRGRNEKLFF.

The chain recombines TRBV19 with TRBJ1-2, with D maybe TRBD1 (5 bases). The CDR3 sequence is 14 residues long. The germline V gene encodes CDR1 LNHDA and CDR2 SQIVND (reference sequence). V lost 5 bases and J lost 0, with 10 bases in between. The CDR3 DNA reads TGTGCCAGTAGTCCTCAGGGCCCTAACTATGGCTACACCTTC. Translated: CASSPQGPNYGYTF.

This clone occurred a few times. V usage is TRBV7-9 and J usage is TRBJ1-1; 8 bases agree with TRBD1. V was clipped by 1 base and J by 9 bases; unmatched bases: 7. The CDR3 length is 14 residues. CDR1 and CDR2 from the germline V gene are SEHNR and FQNEAQ (reference sequence). The CDR3 DNA follows: TGTGCCAGCAGCTTAGTCGGGCAGGGGGCGAAAGCTTTCTTT. The encoded protein is CASSLVGQGAKAFF.

The DNA of the CDR3 is TGTGCCAGTAGCACGTGGGGGCTAGCGGGGTTTCAGTACTTC. This codes for CASSTWGLAGFQYF. V is TRBV19 and J is TRBJ2-4, with 9 positions matching TRBD2. Looked up from germline, CDR1 is LNHDA and CDR2 is SQIVND (reference sequence). This CDR3 spans 14 amino acids. V gave up 6 bases and J gave up 11 bases; unmatched junction bases: 11.

The rearrangement links TRBV7-2 to TRBJ2-7; D is perhaps TRBD2 (5 bases). Between the trimmed V and J ends, which lost 4 bases and 3 bases, there was a span of 10 bases. The CDR3 sequence is 13 residues long. Germline CDR1 is SGHTA and CDR2 is FQGNSA. The CDR3, as DNA: TGTGCCAGCAGCTCTACTAGGAACTACGAGCAGTACGTC. Amino acid sequence: CASSSTRNYEQYV.

This chain connects TRBV7-9 to TRBJ2-7, with TRBD2 matching 9 bases. The V segment lost 5 bases and the J segment 3 bases; nucleotides outside the gene matches: 14. The germline CDR1 and CDR2 sequences are SEHNR and FQNEAQ (reference sequence). The CDR3 totals 17 residues. As DNA, the CDR3 is TGTGCCAGCAGCCCCCTCCCGGGGGCGGGGGGGGGCTACGAGCAGTACTTC. Protein: CASSPLPGAGGGYEQYF.

V usage is TRBV3-1 (or the pseudogene TRBV3-2) and J usage is TRBJ1-2; TRBD1 matches at 11 bases. Germline lookup yields CDR1 LGHDT and CDR2 YNNKEL (reference sequence). With V trimmed by 3 bases and J by 4 bases, 4 bases remained unmatched. This CDR3 is built from 15 residues. The CDR3 reads CASSHTGQGGYGYTF. The CDR3 DNA sequence: TGTGCCAGCAGCCACACGGGACAGGGGGGCTATGGCTACACCTTC.

The V and J genes are TRBV12-3 or TRBV12-4 and TRBJ2-3; the D gene is possibly TRBD1 (5 bases). V was cut by 8 bases and J by 5 bases, with 11 bases left in between. The CDR3 length is 12 residues. CDR3 nucleotides: TGTGCCAGCGCAGTTCAGGGAGATACGCAGTATTTT. It encodes CASAVQGDTQYF.

This CDR3 is CASSLYGGGEQFF. Here the CDR3 DNA reads TGTGCCAGCAGTTTATATGGGGGAGGTGAGCAGTTCTTC. This chain joins TRBV27 and TRBJ2-1, with D perhaps matching TRBD2 (6 bases). CDR3 length: 13 amino acids. The germline V gene has CDR1 MNHEY and CDR2 SMNVEV (reference sequence). V lost 1 base and J 9 bases, leaving 10 bases between the germline ends.

The rearrangement links TRBV6-1 to TRBJ2-5, with a weak D call TRBD2 (7 bases). This CDR3 region has 15 residues. Germline assignment: CDR1 MNHNS and CDR2 SASEGT. Trimming took off 3 bases at V and 2 bases at J, with 13 bases between the two ends. This CDR3 reads CASSDLAGAQETQYF. The CDR3 coding sequence is TGTGCCAGCAGTGACCTGGCGGGGGCGCAAGAGACCCAGTACTTC.

The chain joins TRBV11-3 to TRBJ2-1; D may be TRBD1 (6 bases). Germline CDR1 SGHNT, CDR2 YENEEA. The ends were cut back, 5 bases at V and 4 bases at J, with 15 bases in the middle. The CDR3 spans 15 residues. CDR3 in DNA: TGTGCCAGCAGCCTAGGTGGGACAATTTACAATGAGCAGTTCTTC. This encodes CASSLGGTIYNEQFF.

The chain carries TRBV6-5 and TRBJ2-7, with 10 bases fitting TRBD1. The ends lost 6 bases at V and 3 bases at J; junction bases unmatched: 5. Germline V gene lookup returns CDR1 MNHEY and CDR2 SVGAGI. The CDR3 contains 14 residues. The CDR3 region has the DNA TGTGCCAGCAGAGGGACAGGGGTGGACTACGAGCAGTACGTC. This sequence encodes CASRGTGVDYEQYV.

The chain has TRBV28 and TRBJ2-1; unclear D gene. CDR1 is MDHEN, CDR2 SYDVKM, per germline. Trimming cost V 6 bases and J 0 bases, with 12 bases left between them. This CDR3 has 15 amino acids. The CDR3 nucleotides are TGTGCCAGCAGCCAGCTTTCTAGCTCCTACAATGAGCAGTTCTTC. Its protein product is CASSQLSSSYNEQFF.

The rearrangement joins TRBV7-6 to TRBJ2-7; a weak D match, TRBD1 (6 bases). The CDR3 totals 17 residues. V dropped 7 bases and J dropped 1 base, with 23 bases sitting between them. Germline values: CDR1 SGHVS, CDR2 FNYEAQ. CDR3 in amino acids: CASTPGVGQPGSYEQYF. The CDR3 DNA is TGTGCCAGCACCCCTGGGGTCGGACAGCCCGGATCCTACGAGCAGTACTTC.

The chain uses TRBV5-6 and TRBJ1-1; tentatively, D is TRBD1 (6 bases). Germline CDR1 reads SGHDT; CDR2 reads YYEEEE. With 4 bases removed from V and 1 base from J, the gap between germline ends came to 14 bases. This CDR3 is 15 amino acids long. The CDR3 DNA reads TGTGCCAGCAGCGTGTTGGGGGCGCAGAACACTGAAGCTTTCTTT. It specifies CASSVLGAQNTEAFF.

This clone was detected a few times. The chain has TRBV6-2 or TRBV6-3 and TRBJ2-1, with TRBD2 matching 14 bases. The CDR3 is made up of 16 amino acids. Germline CDR1 reads MNHEY; CDR2 reads SVGEGT. V lost 5 bases to trimming and J lost 3 bases; unmatched junction nucleotides: 3. CDR3 loop: CASSPGLAGGYNEQFF. CDR3 in DNA: TGTGCCAGCAGTCCCGGACTAGCGGGGGGCTACAATGAGCAGTTCTTC.

In this sample, this clone turned up once. The chain is built from TRBV12-5 and TRBJ2-7; perhaps TRBD2 as D (6 bases). This CDR3 comprises 12 residues. V was cut by 5 bases and J by 9 bases, with 14 bases left in between. Per germline, CDR1 LGHNT and CDR2 FRNRAP. The CDR3 spells CASGKRGGGQYV. The CDR3 bases are TGTGCTAGTGGTAAAAGGGGAGGCGGGCAGTACGTC.

The V call is TRBV9, the J call TRBJ1-6; D unresolved. Looked up from germline, CDR1 is SGDLS and CDR2 is YYNGEE. This CDR3 has 14 residues. V was pared by 0 bases and J by 7 bases, with 8 bases between. DNA for the CDR3: TGTGCCAGCAGCGTAGCAGGCCAGAATTCACCCCTCCACTTT. It encodes CASSVAGQNSPLHF.

The rearrangement links TRBV18 to TRBJ2-2; no definite D call. The V end lost 6 bases, the J end lost 4 bases, and 21 bases lay between the germline ends. Germline V lookup: CDR1 KGHSH, CDR2 LQKENI. This CDR3 is built from 17 residues. CDR3 DNA sequence: TGTGCCAGCTCTTTCTATGCATTGGGCTCGCCCACCGGGGAGCTGTTTTTT. It is translated as CASSFYALGSPTGELFF.

As DNA, the CDR3 is TGTGCCAGCAGCTTATTAGGTCAGGGGAACACCGGGGAGCTGTTTTTT. Its translation: CASSLLGQGNTGELFF. The chain combines TRBV7-9 with TRBJ2-2; tentative D call: TRBD1 (5 bases). The V gene's germline CDR1 is SEHNR and CDR2 FQNEAQ (reference sequence). The CDR3 sequence is 16 residues long. Trimming shortened V by 2 bases and J by 1 base, and 11 bases separated the two germline ends.

The V gene is TRBV3-1 (or the pseudogene TRBV3-2), the J gene TRBJ2-3; D is possibly TRBD2 (5 bases). The CDR3 has 14 residues. The V end lost 1 base, the J end lost 6 bases, and 11 bases lay between the germline ends. The V gene's germline CDR1 is LGHDT and CDR2 YNNKEL (reference sequence). The DNA of the CDR3 is TGTGCCAGCAGCCAAGGAGGGATGGGGGATACGCAGTATTTT. Translated: CASSQGGMGDTQYF.

The V call is TRBV18, the J call TRBJ2-1, with 7 bases lining up with TRBD1. CDR1 and CDR2 from the germline V gene are KGHSH and LQKENI. The CDR3 has 14 residues. V was clipped by 5 bases and J by 7 bases; unmatched bases: 8. As DNA, the CDR3 is TGTGCCAGCTCAAGCCGACAGGGATGGAATGAGCAGTTCTTC. Translating it yields CASSSRQGWNEQFF. The full variable domain, rest sourced from reference TRBV18 and TRBJ2-1, is NAGVMQNPRHLVRRRGQEARLRCSPMKGHSHVYWYRQLPEEGLKFMVYLQKENIIDESGMPKERFSAEFPKEGPSILRIQQVVRGDSAAYFCASSSRQGWNEQFFGPGTRLTVL.

The J gene is TRBJ2-3, the V gene TRBV4-1; TRBD2 matches at 11 bases. J lost 4 bases, V lost 1 base, and 10 bases had no gene match. The CDR3 loop spans 18 amino acids. Germline CDR1 reads MGHRA; CDR2 reads YSYEKL. CDR3 in amino acids: CASSQVVTSGGGPDTQYF. In nucleotides, the CDR3 is TGCGCCAGCAGCCAAGTTGTCACTAGCGGGGGAGGCCCAGATACGCAGTATTTT.

This clone occurred once. CDR3 bases: TGTGCCAGCAGCACCCCGGCAGGTACCTTTCAGCCCCAGCATTTT. It encodes CASSTPAGTFQPQHF. The chain links TRBV28 to TRBJ1-5; D call uncertain. V was shortened by 6 bases and J by 6 bases, with 18 bases between the two germline ends. Germline CDR1 is MDHEN and CDR2 is SYDVKM. The CDR3 covers 15 residues.

The genes are TRBV25-1 and TRBJ2-3; possibly TRBD2 for D (6 bases). There are 16 residues in the CDR3. In germline, CDR1 is MGHDK, CDR2 SYGVNS. V shed 2 bases and J shed 2 bases, with 14 bases lying between them. CDR3 sequence reads: CASSEGGAGSTDTQYF. The CDR3 DNA reads TGTGCCAGCAGTGAAGGCGGAGCGGGTTCCACAGATACGCAGTATTTT. The variable domain in full, with the rest retrieved from reference TRBV25-1 and TRBJ2-3, is EADIYQTPRYLVIGTGKKITLECSQTMGHDKMYWYQQDPGMELHLIHYSYGVNSTEKGDLSSESTVSRIRTEHFPLTLESARPSHTSQYLCASSEGGAGSTDTQYFGPGTRLTVL.

This chain joins TRBV5-5 and TRBJ2-7; TRBD1 matches at 12 bases. CDR1 and CDR2 from the germline V gene are SGHKS and YYEKEE (reference sequence). The CDR3 loop spans 19 amino acids. J gave up 0 bases and V 2 bases, and 12 bases lay outside the gene matches. The CDR3 protein is CASSFAGTGGFTGSYEQYF. CDR3 nucleotides: TGTGCCAGCAGCTTCGCCGGGACAGGGGGCTTTACCGGCTCCTACGAGCAGTACTTC.